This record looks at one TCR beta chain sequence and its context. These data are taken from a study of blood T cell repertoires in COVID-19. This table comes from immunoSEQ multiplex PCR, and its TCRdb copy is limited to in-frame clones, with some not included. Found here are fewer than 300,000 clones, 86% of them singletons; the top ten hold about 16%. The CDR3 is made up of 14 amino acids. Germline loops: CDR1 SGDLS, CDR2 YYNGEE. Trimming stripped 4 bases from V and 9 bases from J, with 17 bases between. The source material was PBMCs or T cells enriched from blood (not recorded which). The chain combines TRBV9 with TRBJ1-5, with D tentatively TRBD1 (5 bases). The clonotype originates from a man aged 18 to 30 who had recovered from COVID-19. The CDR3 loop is CASSTVGDYGPQHF. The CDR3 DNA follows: TGTGCCAGCAGCACAGTAGGGGATTATGGGCCCCAGCATTTT.